Listed below are T cell receptor beta chains from one sample, sequenced in a study of T-cell memory formation after mild COVID-19. TCRdb fed the 5' RACE reads into MiXCR, producing one record per CDR3 protein. The table shows 300,000 or so distinct CDR3 sequences, with about 17% occurring only once. The sequencing sample was made of PBMCs or a T cell subset sorted from them (not recorded which). All receptors come from a man aged 18 to 29 who had mild COVID-19 (a few samples of this study predate the infection). Cell type and time point are not known. The CDR3 runs from the conserved cysteine through the conserved F or W.

TRBJ2-7 TRBV6-5 CASSYSAGTYEQYF
TRBJ2-5 TRBV20-1 CSAGPGTIQETQYF
TRBJ2-2 TRBV5-1 CASSLTGSTGELFF
TRBJ2-3 TRBV9 CASSAPGTGNPTDTQYF
TRBJ1-2 TRBV28 CASPRTRRSYGYTF
TRBJ2-2 TRBV4-2 CASSQGLAGGTDTGELFF
TRBJ2-3 TRBV20-1 CSAPDPKAGLADTQYF
TRBJ1-1 TRBV12-3/TRBV12-4 CASRKGNTEAFF
TRBJ2-1 TRBV20-1 CSAEGLVDEQFF
TRBJ2-1 TRBV10-3 CAISPQGRGGPSNEQFF
TRBJ2-7 TRBV2 CASSEAEPGAFYEQYF
TRBJ2-1 TRBV6-2/TRBV6-3 CASSPSRGHGEQFF
TRBJ1-6 TRBV9 CASSASPGHSPLHF
TRBJ2-1 TRBV4-1 CASSQDISGGAEEQFF
TRBJ2-1 TRBV6-2/TRBV6-3 CASSSLPGTSGDNEQFF
TRBJ1-4 TRBV11-2 CASSLDRYRQLFF
TRBJ2-5 TRBV30 CAWSRTAKGGTQYF
TRBJ1-6 TRBV7-6 CASSLVAGIQNSPLHF
TRBJ1-1 TRBV11-2 CASNHDRYTEAFF
TRBJ1-2 TRBV5-1 CASSLGQGLRSYDTF
TRBJ2-3 TRBV24-1 CATSDISGGAPDTQYF
TRBJ2-5 TRBV6-5 CASSYSMGVGKTQYF
TRBJ2-1 TRBV4-3 CASSQDFGGGYNEQFF
TRBJ2-3 TRBV11-2 CASSFSYADTQYF
TRBJ1-6 TRBV7-3 CASSLGGGGKDSPLHF
TRBJ1-2 TRBV29-1 CSGTGASRGYTF
TRBJ1-2 TRBV25-1 CASPEGGYTF